The clone carrying this T cell receptor beta chain was detected a few times. The primer mix had 60 Vbeta and 13 Jbeta primers. Authors' analysis steps: Later, about 80 million unique TCR beta chains were counted in an analysis, and approximately 10 million of them were shared. Profiling relied on immunoSEQ multiplex PCR, and the TCRdb table lists in-frame clones only, not all of them. The V and J calls and clone size were taken over from that table, and D and trimming were inferred from the DNA. The table records under 130,000 clones, 13% to 15% of them present only once. This record comes from a study of cytomegalovirus exposure and HLA in healthy donors. V gave up 5 bases and J gave up 2 bases, with 13 bases separating them. The CDR3 consists of 15 residues. Germline-derived CDR1 and CDR2 are MDHEN and SYDVKM.

This clonotype originated in a female donor in good health and CMV-seronegative. Sequenced: PBMCs. V is TRBV28 and J is TRBJ1-3; a possible D gene is TRBD1 (5 bases). The DNA of the CDR3 is TGTGCCAGCAGTGCCCCAGGAGGGGCTGGAAACACCATATATTTT. Its translation is CASSAPGGAGNTIYF.